The clone carrying this T cell receptor (beta chain) was observed once. What it binds is not known. At one of its ends the junction is not consistent with the germline gene, which may arise from a read error. This entry is derived from a study of CD8+CD57+ T cells in acquired aplastic anemia. Across the whole study: When averaged, DNA from sorted CD4+ and CD8+ cells came to 2.5 to 3.5 ug. General study results and limits: Controls and patients did not differ significantly in CD8+ Simpson's diversity.

The template used for profiling TCR beta VDJ and CDR3 was genomic DNA. Each CDR3 protein is one row after TCRdb ran MiXCR on the reads. The profile covers more than 250,000 distinct CDR3 sequences, with about 80% appearing a single time and roughly 42% taken by the ten largest. Patients included in sequencing had previously demonstrated CD8+CD57+ cell expansion by flow cytometry. The CDR3 spans 13 residues. From germline, CDR1 is SEHNR and CDR2 FQNEAQ (reference sequence). The rearrangement joins TRBV7-9 to TRBJ2-3; weak D call: TRBD2 (6 bases). The origin of this receptor is a human donor with aplastic anemia. The sample was sorted CD4+, CD8+, or CD8+CD57+ T cells (not recorded which) from PBMCs. CDR3 protein: CASSLGGGLDTQF. The CDR3 coding sequence is TGTGCCAGCAGCTTAGGGGGAGGACTTGATACGCAGTTT. The full variable domain, its missing parts supplied by reference TRBV7-9 and TRBJ2-3, is DTGVSQNPRHKITKRGQNVTFRCDPISEHNRLYWYRQTLGQGPEFLTYFQNEAQLEKSRLLSDRFSAERPKGSFSTLEIQRTEQGDSAMYLCASSLGGGLDTQFGPGTRLTVL.